This record covers a single T cell receptor (beta chain). Its antigen is unknown. This specimen comes from a study of shared clonotypes between healthy human individuals. Study-level background: In total, the donors were a couple of women and a few men aged 18 to 49. Study-wide findings and caveats: Shared across a few donors were approximately 5% of the naive CD4 clonotypes. Measured sharing among donors was expected to vary with sequencing depth. It was the non-shared clonotypes that had lower generation probabilities than clonotypes shared by all four donors.

CD8 cells regarded as naive lacked CD45RO, were positively chosen for CCR7, and omitted terminally differentiated effector memory CD45RA+ cells. Data came from immunoSEQ multiplex PCR; TCRdb stores just in-frame clones and leaves some out. The profile shows just over 2,000,000 clones, less than 95% of them singletons. The CDR3 covers 15 residues. Per germline, CDR1 MNHEY and CDR2 SMNVEV (reference sequence). With 4 bases clipped from V and 6 bases from J, the junction kept 7 bases outside the gene matches. V is TRBV27 and J is TRBJ2-1, with TRBD2 matching 9 bases. Input material: naive CD8+ T cells sorted from blood. The receptor's source is a man between 18 and 29 years old in good health. The chain's CDR3 is CASSWGGGAVNEQFF. The CDR3 DNA reads as TGTGCCAGCAGTTGGGGCGGGGGGGCCGTCAATGAGCAGTTCTTC.